The 24 T cell receptor beta chains in this list originate from one sample, sequenced in a study of T cell clones after liver transplantation. This table comes from immunoSEQ multiplex PCR, and its TCRdb copy is limited to in-frame clones, with some not included. Here the sample spans 70,000 to 85,000 clones, 75% to 85% being singletons. The source material was CD4+ T cells from blood, sampled before liver transplant. Every receptor here comes from a human donor who received a liver transplant.

The V gene is TRBV5-4, the J gene TRBJ1-1; D is unclear. Looked up from germline, CDR1 is SGHNT and CDR2 is YYREEE (reference sequence). The CDR3 is 14 residues long. Between the trimmed V and J ends, which lost 3 bases and 1 base, there was a span of 10 bases. The CDR3 loop is CASSSRLGNTEAFF. The DNA for the CDR3 is TGTGCCAGCAGCTCTCGTCTGGGGAACACTGAAGCTTTCTTT.

J is TRBJ2-7 and V is TRBV6-5; D is ambiguous. Germline lookup yields CDR1 MNHEY and CDR2 SVGAGI. Trimming left V 6 bases short and J 6 bases short, with 21 bases between. The CDR3 extends over 15 amino acids. CDR3: CASSQAGSLIAEQYF. The CDR3 region has the DNA TGTGCCAGCAGCCAAGCCGGGTCCCTGATCGCCGAGCAGTACTTC.

J is TRBJ1-1 and V is TRBV19, with unresolved D. Trimming left V 6 bases short and J 0 bases short, with 14 bases between. This CDR3 spans 15 amino acids. The germline gives CDR1 LNHDA, CDR2 SQIVND (reference sequence). CDR3 in DNA: TGTGCCAGTAGCCCCCATTCGGGCCTGAACACTGAAGCTTTCTTT. As protein: CASSPHSGLNTEAFF.

This clone was found a few times. The V and J genes are TRBV5-1 and TRBJ2-1; D possibly matches TRBD1 or TRBD2 (5 bases each). The CDR3 sequence is 16 residues long. V was clipped by 0 bases and J by 4 bases, with 14 bases between them. Germline CDR1 reads SGHRS; CDR2 reads YFSETQ. The CDR3 region is CASSLGTFQRYNEQFF. The CDR3 region has the DNA TGCGCCAGCAGCTTGGGGACATTTCAGCGGTACAATGAGCAGTTCTTC.

This rearrangement joins TRBV5-1 to TRBJ1-4, with D maybe TRBD1 (5 bases). V was clipped by 1 base and J by 8 bases, with 12 bases between them. CDR3 size: 14 residues. From germline, CDR1 is SGHRS and CDR2 YFSETQ. The CDR3 DNA sequence: TGCGCCAGCAGCTTGTCTGGGGGTTTCGAAAAACTGTTTTTT. Residues: CASSLSGGFEKLFF.

This chain links TRBV2 with TRBJ1-5; 9 bases line up with TRBD1. V lost 6 bases, J lost 3 bases, and 9 bases stayed unmatched. CDR3 length: 16 residues. CDR1 and CDR2 from the germline V gene are SNHLY and FYNNEI. The CDR3 DNA sequence: TGTGCCAGCAGACAACAGGGGGCCGGACTCAATCAGCCCCAGCATTTT. Translated, it gives CASRQQGAGLNQPQHF. Drawing the rest from reference TRBV2 and TRBJ1-5, the complete variable domain is EPEVTQTPSHQVTQMGQEVILRCVPISNHLYFYWYRQILGQKVEFLVSFYNNEISEKSEIFDDQFSVERPDGSNFTLKIRSTKLEDSAMYFCASRQQGAGLNQPQHFGDGTRLSIL.

The chain carries TRBV7-2 and TRBJ2-1; 7 bases are shared with TRBD2. CDR1 is SGHTA, CDR2 FQGNSA, per germline. The CDR3 has 17 residues. The J segment lost 0 bases and the V segment lost 1 base, leaving 6 bases of the junction unmatched. The CDR3 bases are TGTGCCAGCAGCTTAGGATTTAGCGGGCTCTCCTACAATGAGCAGTTCTTC. This gives the protein CASSLGFSGLSYNEQFF.

The V call is TRBV2, the J call TRBJ2-7, with unresolved D. CDR1 SNHLY and CDR2 FYNNEI come from the germline V gene. The CDR3 totals 13 residues. V was trimmed by 7 bases and J by 2 bases, leaving 12 bases between them. CDR3 sequence: CASTLLEAYEQYF. Written as DNA, the CDR3 is TGTGCCAGCACGCTGCTTGAAGCCTACGAGCAGTACTTC.

This clone has more than one count but fewer than ten. The CDR3 DNA sequence: TGTGCCAGCAGTTTCCGGGAGGAGGATACGCAGTATTTT. Protein sequence: CASSFREEDTQYF. This chain links TRBV28 with TRBJ2-3, with 7 nucleotides matching TRBD2. The germline V gene encodes CDR1 MDHEN and CDR2 SYDVKM. V dropped 3 bases and J dropped 6; count of bases not matched to a gene: 3. The CDR3 covers 13 residues.

The J gene is TRBJ1-1, the V gene TRBV4-2; 7 positions match TRBD1. The ends lost 0 bases at V and 3 bases at J; junction bases unmatched: 4. Germline CDR1 LGHNA, CDR2 YNFKEQ. This CDR3 contains 15 residues. CDR3: CASSQEGGGYTEAFF. The CDR3, as DNA: TGTGCCAGCAGCCAAGAAGGAGGGGGCTACACTGAAGCTTTCTTT.

V gene TRBV6-5 combines with J gene TRBJ1-5; perhaps TRBD1 as D (6 bases). V dropped 5 bases and J dropped 4 bases, with 9 bases sitting between them. The germline CDR1 and CDR2 sequences are MNHEY and SVGAGI. This CDR3 is 13 amino acids long. CDR3 sequence (DNA): TGTGCCAGCAGTGGACAGCCAAATCAGCCCCAGCATTTT. Translation: CASSGQPNQPQHF.

The rearrangement links TRBV7-2 to TRBJ1-4; unclear D gene. The V end lost 1 base, the J end lost 8 bases, and 11 bases lay between the germline ends. The CDR3 is made up of 14 amino acids. Germline V lookup: CDR1 SGHTA, CDR2 FQGNSA. The CDR3 sequence: CASSLDPAGEKLFF. In DNA, the CDR3 is TGTGCCAGCAGCTTAGATCCCGCGGGGGAAAAACTGTTTTTT.

The chain employs TRBV6-5 and TRBJ2-1; D is perhaps TRBD2 (5 bases). From germline, CDR1 is MNHEY and CDR2 SVGAGI. Trimming stripped 7 bases from V and 4 bases from J, with 14 bases between. The CDR3 length is 14 residues. This chain's CDR3 is CASTPLGGYNEQFF. In nucleotides, the CDR3 is TGTGCCAGCACCCCCCTGGGCGGGTACAATGAGCAGTTCTTC.

V is TRBV7-2 and J is TRBJ1-5; D remains unclear. Per germline, CDR1 SGHTA and CDR2 FQGNSA. The V end lost 4 bases, the J end lost 6 bases, and 19 bases lay between the germline ends. The CDR3 is 16 amino acids. The CDR3 DNA reads as TGTGCCAGCAGCTCATCACCCCTCGGGTTCTCTCAGCCCCAGCATTTT. Its translation is CASSSSPLGFSQPQHF.

The genes are TRBV2 and TRBJ2-3, with TRBD2 matching 7 bases. This CDR3 has 15 residues. Unmatched junction bases numbered 9, after V lost 7 bases and J lost 2 bases. Germline values: CDR1 SNHLY, CDR2 FYNNEI. DNA for the CDR3: TGTGCCAGCAAACCCAGCGGGGTTTTCACAGATACGCAGTATTTT. Translation: CASKPSGVFTDTQYF.

There are a few counts of this clone. The chain carries TRBV5-4 and TRBJ1-2; D unclear. The CDR3 loop spans 12 amino acids. Trimming removed 3 bases from V and 8 bases from J, with 11 bases in between. Per the germline V gene, CDR1 is SGHNT and CDR2 is YYREEE (reference sequence). The CDR3 sequence: CASSSHLWGYTF. The CDR3 bases are TGTGCCAGCAGCTCCCATCTTTGGGGCTACACCTTC.

The rearrangement joins TRBV28 to TRBJ2-2, with 8 bases that match TRBD2. Germline V lookup: CDR1 MDHEN, CDR2 SYDVKM. The CDR3 covers 16 residues. The J segment lost 0 bases and the V segment lost 5 bases, leaving 5 bases of the junction unmatched. CDR3 protein: CASSLSTSANTGELFF. For the CDR3, the DNA is TGTGCCAGCAGTCTCTCGACTAGCGCGAACACCGGGGAGCTGTTTTTT.

This clone was counted a single time. The rearrangement links TRBV5-1 to TRBJ2-2, with D tentatively TRBD2 (5 bases). The CDR3 has 14 residues. With 4 bases removed from V and 7 bases from J, the gap between germline ends came to 14 bases. Looked up from germline, CDR1 is SGHRS and CDR2 is YFSETQ. The CDR3 nucleotides read TGCGCCAGCAGCCCGACCTCAGGAGGCGGGGAGCTGTTTTTT. This gives the protein CASSPTSGGGELFF.

This sequence joins TRBV28 and TRBJ1-1, with TRBD1 as a possible D gene (6 bases). The CDR3 spans 14 residues. Trimming stripped 3 bases from V and 1 base from J, with 9 bases between. The germline V gene has CDR1 MDHEN and CDR2 SYDVKM. CDR3 sequence: CASSFGGGNTEAFF. Here the CDR3 DNA reads TGTGCCAGCAGTTTTGGAGGGGGGAACACTGAAGCTTTCTTT.

V usage is TRBV6-5 and J usage is TRBJ2-7; D may be TRBD1 (6 bases). This CDR3 spans 15 amino acids. The V gene lost 4 bases and the J gene lost 4 bases, with 17 bases spanning the gap. The germline V gene encodes CDR1 MNHEY and CDR2 SVGAGI. The CDR3 DNA sequence: TGTGCCAGCAGTTTCCGGGACAAGGGTTCGTACGAGCAGTACTTC. Translation gives CASSFRDKGSYEQYF.

The V call is TRBV28, the J call TRBJ2-5; D not certain. Looked up from germline, CDR1 is MDHEN and CDR2 is SYDVKM. The CDR3 covers 17 residues. The ends were cut back, 5 bases at V and 1 base at J, with 20 bases in the middle. The CDR3 DNA reads as TGTGCCAGCAGTCCCGATTTTTGGTCAAATGGCCAAGAGACCCAGTACTTC. This sequence encodes CASSPDFWSNGQETQYF. Together with reference TRBV28 and TRBJ2-5, the CDR3 gives the full variable domain: DVKVTQSSRYLVKRTGEKVFLECVQDMDHENMFWYRQDPGLGLRLIYFSYDVKMKEKGDIPEGYSVSREKKERFSLILESASTNQTSMYLCASSPDFWSNGQETQYFGPGTRLLVL.

V gene TRBV29-1 combines with J gene TRBJ2-5; possible D gene TRBD2, 6 bases. V was clipped by 7 bases and J by 6 bases, with 21 bases between them. This CDR3 contains 14 residues. The germline V gene encodes CDR1 SQVTM and CDR2 ANQGSEA. The chain's CDR3 is CSACTPGEVQTQYF. The CDR3 bases are TGCAGCGCCTGTACACCGGGAGAGGTACAGACCCAGTACTTC.

Of note for this clone: The identical CDR3 is also encoded by other nucleotide sequences in the sample. The V gene is TRBV4-3, the J gene TRBJ1-2, with no clear D. The CDR3 totals 12 residues. From germline, CDR1 is LGHNA and CDR2 YSLEER. The V end lost 1 base, the J end lost 0 bases, and 0 bases lay between the germline ends. The CDR3 region is CASSQANYGYTF. As DNA, the CDR3 is TGCGCCAGCAGCCAAGCTAACTATGGCTACACCTTC.

The genes are TRBV5-6 and TRBJ2-7, with 9 bases fitting TRBD1. Germline V lookup: CDR1 SGHDT, CDR2 YYEEEE. V lost 2 bases and J lost 4; bases outside the gene matches: 4. The CDR3 length is 14 residues. The CDR3: CASSFGTGRYEQYF. The CDR3 nucleotides read TGTGCCAGCAGCTTCGGGACAGGGAGGTACGAGCAGTACTTC.